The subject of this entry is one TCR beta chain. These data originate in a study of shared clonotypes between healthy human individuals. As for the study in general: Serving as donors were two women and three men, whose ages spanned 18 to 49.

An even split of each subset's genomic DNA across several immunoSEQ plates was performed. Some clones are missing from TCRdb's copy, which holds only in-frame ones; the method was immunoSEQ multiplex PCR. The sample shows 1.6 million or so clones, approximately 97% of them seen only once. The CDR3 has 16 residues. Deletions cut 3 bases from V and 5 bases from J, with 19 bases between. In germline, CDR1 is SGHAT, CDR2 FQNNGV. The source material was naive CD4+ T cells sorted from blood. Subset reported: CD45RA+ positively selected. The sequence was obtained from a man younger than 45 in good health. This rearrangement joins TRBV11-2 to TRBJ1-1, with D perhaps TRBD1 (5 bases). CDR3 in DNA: TGTGCCAGCAGCTTGGGACTCGGGGGGAGGAGGACTGAAGCTTTCTTT. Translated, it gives CASSLGLGGRRTEAFF.